Presented here are 28 T cell receptor beta chains from one specimen sequenced in a study of blood T cell repertoires in COVID-19. Clones were sequenced by immunoSEQ multiplex PCR, and TCRdb holds only the in-frame ones, with some missing. Of some 250,000 clones in the sample, roughly nine tenths were seen once. The material sequenced was peripheral blood. Source of these receptors: a woman aged 30 to 39 with COVID-19, enrolled during active disease.

This clone was detected once. V is TRBV4-1 and J is TRBJ1-2, with D perhaps matching TRBD1 (5 bases). The CDR3 contains 13 residues. Germline V gene lookup returns CDR1 MGHRA and CDR2 YSYEKL. Trimming stripped 1 base from V and 8 bases from J, with 11 bases between. The CDR3 spells CASSQVGRDGYTF. The CDR3 DNA is TGCGCCAGCAGCCAAGTAGGGCGGGACGGCTACACCTTC.

The gene calls are TRBV12-3 or TRBV12-4 and TRBJ2-7, with TRBD1 matching over 8 bases. The trim removed 6 bases at V and 5 bases at J, leaving 6 bases unmatched. This CDR3 has 13 amino acids. CDR3 amino acids: CASSYQGAHEQYF. CDR3 in DNA: TGTGCCAGCAGCTATCAGGGGGCCCACGAGCAGTACTTC.

The V call is TRBV7-9, the J call TRBJ1-5, with 7 bases aligning to TRBD1. V was pared by 3 bases and J by 6 bases, with 2 bases of the junction left unmatched. The CDR3 sequence is 13 residues long. Looked up from germline, CDR1 is SEHNR and CDR2 is FQNEAQ (reference sequence). The CDR3 DNA sequence: TGTGCCAGCAGCTTGACAGGGAGTCAGCCCCAGCATTTT. This encodes CASSLTGSQPQHF. The full variable domain, rest sourced from reference TRBV7-9 and TRBJ1-5, is DTGVSQNPRHKITKRGQNVTFRCDPISEHNRLYWYRQTLGQGPEFLTYFQNEAQLEKSRLLSDRFSAERPKGSFSTLEIQRTEQGDSAMYLCASSLTGSQPQHFGDGTRLSIL.

V and J are TRBV11-2 and TRBJ2-3; D call uncertain. Germline loops: CDR1 SGHAT, CDR2 FQNNGV. The CDR3 runs 13 residues. V shed 0 bases and J shed 5 bases, with 6 bases lying between them. In DNA form, the CDR3 reads TGTGCCAGCAGCTTAGATCAGGAAGATACGCAGTATTTT. Its translation is CASSLDQEDTQYF.

This chain links TRBV5-1 with TRBJ2-5; 11 bases line up with TRBD2. V lost 2 bases, J lost 5 bases, and 5 bases stayed unmatched. In germline, CDR1 is SGHRS, CDR2 YFSETQ. The CDR3 contains 15 residues. The CDR3 sequence is CASSFIASGGETQYF. CDR3 DNA: TGCGCCAGCAGCTTTATAGCTAGCGGGGGGGAGACCCAGTACTTC.

The rearrangement uses TRBV7-9 and TRBJ2-7, with D possibly being TRBD2 (5 bases). The CDR3 length is 15 residues. Trimming shortened V by 5 bases and J by 3 bases, and 17 bases separated the two germline ends. The germline V gene has CDR1 SEHNR and CDR2 FQNEAQ (reference sequence). CDR3 DNA: TGTGCCAGCAGCCCCGGTCGGGATCACCTCTACGAGCAGTACTTC. This translates into CASSPGRDHLYEQYF.

This rearrangement joins TRBV6-5 to TRBJ1-5, with TRBD1 matching over 8 bases. The CDR3 covers 14 residues. Germline loops: CDR1 MNHEY, CDR2 SVGAGI. The V gene end was trimmed by 6 bases and the J gene end by 5 bases; junction bases not matched to a gene: 6. The CDR3 DNA follows: TGTGCCAGCAGGCCTCAGGGGGCGTATCAGCCCCAGCATTTT. As protein: CASRPQGAYQPQHF.

The chain employs TRBV7-8 and TRBJ2-3; TRBD2 might be the D (6 bases). The CDR3 extends over 18 amino acids. Germline V gives CDR1 SGHVS, CDR2 FQNEAQ. Trimming removed 1 base at V and 4 bases at J, with 21 bases between. CDR3 amino acids: CASSLGSRLGFNSDTQYF. The CDR3 bases are TGTGCCAGCAGCTTAGGCTCCAGACTAGGTTTTAATTCAGATACGCAGTATTTT.

V usage is TRBV28 and J usage is TRBJ2-7; 7 bases map to TRBD1. The CDR3 spans 14 residues. Trimming at V came to 7 bases and at J to 0 bases, leaving 6 bases not matched to a gene. The V gene's germline CDR1 is MDHEN and CDR2 SYDVKM. CDR3 in amino acids: CASTTEGASYEQYF. CDR3 nucleotide sequence: TGTGCCAGCACGACCGAGGGGGCCTCCTACGAGCAGTACTTC.

This chain connects TRBV27 to TRBJ1-6; D is unclear. The CDR3 extends over 17 amino acids. Germline CDR1 is MNHEY and CDR2 is SMNVEV (reference sequence). Trimming left V 6 bases short and J 9 bases short, with 24 bases between. CDR3 DNA: TGTGCCAGCAGCGACCGGAGTGTACTCCCTCTGGGTTCACCCCTCCACTTT. Translated, it gives CASSDRSVLPLGSPLHF.

V gene TRBV5-1 combines with J gene TRBJ2-3; possible D gene TRBD2, 5 bases. Germline loops: CDR1 SGHRS, CDR2 YFSETQ. The CDR3 sequence is 18 residues long. Trimming removed 0 bases at V and 1 base at J, with 18 bases between. The CDR3 loop reads CASSLAAGPWAGTDTQYF. CDR3 nucleotides: TGCGCCAGCAGCTTGGCCGCGGGCCCGTGGGCTGGCACAGATACGCAGTATTTT.

The V call is TRBV11-2, the J call TRBJ1-2; the D gene is possibly TRBD1 (5 bases). V was clipped by 1 base and J by 1 base, with 7 bases between them. Looked up from germline, CDR1 is SGHAT and CDR2 is FQNNGV. This CDR3 is 14 amino acids long. The CDR3 here is CASSLAGGNYGYTF. The CDR3, as DNA: TGTGCCAGCAGCTTAGCGGGGGGTAACTATGGCTACACCTTC.

The genes are TRBV2 and TRBJ1-3, with a weak D call TRBD1 (6 bases). V gave up 10 bases and J gave up 1 base, with 11 bases separating them. Germline V gives CDR1 SNHLY, CDR2 FYNNEI. The CDR3 totals 13 residues. Here the CDR3 DNA reads TGTGCCACAGGGGTCCGATCTGGAAACACCATATATTTT. This gives the protein CATGVRSGNTIYF.

The rearrangement uses TRBV6-5 and TRBJ1-6, with 11 bases that match TRBD1. CDR3 length: 13 residues. CDR1 and CDR2 from the germline V gene are MNHEY and SVGAGI. After removal of 8 bases from V and 9 bases from J, the junction contained 3 bases not matched to a gene. The CDR3 region is CASWDRGGSPLHF. The DNA for the CDR3 is TGTGCCAGCTGGGACAGGGGGGGTTCACCCCTCCACTTT.

V gene TRBV11-2 combines with J gene TRBJ1-1, with D hard to call. The V gene lost 4 bases and the J gene lost 0 bases, with 9 bases spanning the gap. CDR3 size: 14 residues. Germline CDR1 reads SGHAT; CDR2 reads FQNNGV. The DNA of the CDR3 is TGTGCCAGCAGCTCAGGAGGTTTGAACACTGAAGCTTTCTTT. Protein: CASSSGGLNTEAFF.

In DNA, the CDR3 is TGTGCCAGCAGTCCTTCGCCAGACTCTGGAAACACCATATATTTT. It codes for CASSPSPDSGNTIYF. The chain recombines TRBV6-5 with TRBJ1-3, with D unclear. The germline gives CDR1 MNHEY, CDR2 SVGAGI. The CDR3 sequence is 15 residues long. V was cut by 5 bases and J by 0 bases, with 11 bases left in between.

This clone appeared a single time. This chain connects TRBV28 to TRBJ1-2; the D is unclear. The CDR3 totals 12 residues. Deletions cut 6 bases from V and 8 bases from J, with 13 bases between. Per germline, CDR1 MDHEN and CDR2 SYDVKM. Here the CDR3 reads CASSSRRFGYTF. CDR3 DNA: TGTGCCAGCAGCTCGCGGAGGTTCGGCTACACCTTC.

The chain joins TRBV5-8 to TRBJ1-6; 7 nucleotides match TRBD1. Germline trimming cut 3 bases from V and 13 bases from J; bases unmatched to any gene: 16. CDR1 is SGHTS and CDR2 is YDEGEE in the germline V gene. The CDR3 covers 16 residues. CDR3 bases: TGTGCCAGCAGCTCGAGGGCCCGGCAGGGGGGAGTGCCCCTCCACTTT. As protein: CASSSRARQGGVPLHF.

V and J are TRBV25-1 and TRBJ2-2; 9 bases are shared with TRBD1. J lost 3 bases, V lost 2 bases, and 7 bases had no gene match. CDR3 length equals 17 residues. Per germline, CDR1 MGHDK and CDR2 SYGVNS. CDR3 in amino acids: CASSELGDRVDTGELFF. For the CDR3, the DNA is TGTGCCAGCAGTGAACTCGGGGACAGGGTGGACACCGGGGAGCTGTTTTTT. Together with reference TRBV25-1 and TRBJ2-2, the CDR3 gives the full variable domain: EADIYQTPRYLVIGTGKKITLECSQTMGHDKMYWYQQDPGMELHLIHYSYGVNSTEKGDLSSESTVSRIRTEHFPLTLESARPSHTSQYLCASSELGDRVDTGELFFGEGSRLTVL.

This clone was seen only a few times. The chain employs TRBV4-2 and TRBJ1-2, with a possible D match to TRBD1 (6 bases). Deletions cut 3 bases from V and 3 bases from J, with 14 bases between. The CDR3 runs to 15 residues. Germline assignment: CDR1 LGHNA and CDR2 YNFKEQ. DNA for the CDR3: TGTGCCAGCAGCCAGTTTCAGGGGACCGACTATGGCTACACCTTC. It encodes CASSQFQGTDYGYTF.

To note about this clone: Other DNA sequences of this sample code for an identical CDR3. The chain links TRBV30 to TRBJ2-7; D unresolved. Per the germline V gene, CDR1 is GTSNPN and CDR2 is SVGIG (reference sequence). The CDR3 covers 11 residues. V gave up 0 bases and J gave up 4 bases, with 4 bases separating them. CDR3 residues: CAWSVGYEQYF. The CDR3 DNA is TGTGCCTGGAGTGTCGGTTACGAGCAGTACTTC.

The chain joins TRBV11-2 to TRBJ2-3, with 11 bases lining up with TRBD2. The CDR3 runs to 15 residues. Losses at the gene ends were 2 bases for V and 6 bases for J; bases not matched to a gene: 4. Germline CDR1 SGHAT, CDR2 FQNNGV. The CDR3 is CASSLIAGGRDTQYF. CDR3 in DNA: TGTGCCAGCAGCTTAATAGCGGGGGGGCGTGATACGCAGTATTTT.

V is TRBV4-1 and J is TRBJ1-1; unclear D gene. CDR1 is MGHRA and CDR2 is YSYEKL in the germline V gene. The CDR3 length is 15 residues. The V and J ends lost 0 bases and 5 bases respectively, with 13 bases between them. The CDR3 region has the DNA TGCGCCAGCAGCCAAGAGGTTACAGCCGGAACTGAAGCTTTCTTT. Translated, it gives CASSQEVTAGTEAFF.

This chain links TRBV6-5 with TRBJ1-6; D gene ambiguous. Germline CDR1 is MNHEY and CDR2 is SVGAGI. The V end was cut by 8 bases, the J end by 7 bases, with 15 bases between. This CDR3 has 14 residues. CDR3: CASGIGEANSPLHF. CDR3 nucleotide sequence: TGTGCCAGCGGTATCGGGGAGGCAAATTCACCCCTCCACTTT.

The V call is TRBV19, the J call TRBJ1-5, with 8 bases fitting TRBD1. J was trimmed by 6 bases and V by 5 bases; bases with no gene match: 6. This CDR3 contains 14 residues. Germline V gene lookup returns CDR1 LNHDA and CDR2 SQIVND (reference sequence). The CDR3, as DNA: TGTGCCAGTAGTTATGGGACAGGTGGTCAGCCCCAGCATTTT. This gives the protein CASSYGTGGQPQHF.

The rearrangement uses TRBV3-1 (or the pseudogene TRBV3-2) and TRBJ2-3, with TRBD1 as a possible D gene (5 bases). Germline values: CDR1 LGHDT, CDR2 YNNKEL (reference sequence). The CDR3 totals 14 residues. V was clipped by 3 bases and J by 6 bases, with 13 bases between them. The CDR3 reads CASSQDIVRDTQYF. In DNA form, the CDR3 reads TGTGCCAGCAGCCAGGACATCGTAAGGGATACGCAGTATTTT.

The CDR3 DNA sequence: TGCAGCGTTGAGGACGGCGGACGGGGGGCCCCCTACAATGAGCAGTTCTTC. Translation gives CSVEDGGRGAPYNEQFF. The chain couples TRBV29-1 to TRBJ2-1, with TRBD2 as a possible D gene (7 bases). CDR1 and CDR2 from the germline V gene are SQVTM and ANQGSEA. The V and J ends lost 3 bases and 2 bases respectively, with 20 bases between them. The CDR3 is 17 residues long.

This chain connects TRBV7-6 to TRBJ1-1; 10 bases map to TRBD1. The germline V gene encodes CDR1 SGHVS and CDR2 FNYEAQ. The junction had 4 bases not matched to a gene; V was cut back by 1 base and J by 5 bases. The CDR3 is 15 amino acids. The CDR3, as DNA: TGTGCCAGCAGCTTAGGGACAGGGGGAGATACTGAAGCTTTCTTT. It specifies CASSLGTGGDTEAFF.